The 3 T cell receptor beta chains below all came from one sample that was sequenced in a study of T cell repertoires in cytomegalovirus infection. From the reads, TCRdb called clonotypes with MiXCR, one entry per CDR3 protein. The sample has approximately 250,000 distinct CDR3 sequences; roughly 9% are singletons. The sequencing sample was made of PBMCs. The receptors derive from a human donor in good health (CMV status not recorded). Some clones in this sample may be carry-over from other donors' samples.

This chain uses TRBV12-3 or TRBV12-4 with TRBJ2-1; TRBD1 is a possible D gene (6 bases). This CDR3 comprises 15 residues. V dropped 7 bases and J dropped 4 bases, with 17 bases sitting between them. The CDR3 DNA follows: TGTGCCAGCATCAATGACCGGGACAAATACAATGAGCAGTTCTTC. Its protein product is CASINDRDKYNEQFF.

In regard to this clonotype: A much larger clone differs by one base, so this may be a read error. J is TRBJ2-7 and V is TRBV7-2, with 9 bases identical to TRBD2. The CDR3 consists of 14 residues. The V gene's germline CDR1 is SGHTA and CDR2 FQGNSA. CDR3 coding DNA: TGTGCCTGCAGATCGGGACTAGCAAGCCACGAGCAGTACTTC. Translated, it gives CACRSGLASHEQYF.

J is TRBJ2-1 and V is TRBV11-2; possible D gene TRBD2, 7 bases. Per the germline V gene, CDR1 is SGHAT and CDR2 is FQNNGV. Between the trimmed V and J ends, which lost 0 bases and 5 bases, there was a span of 11 bases. CDR3 length: 15 amino acids. CDR3 sequence reads: CASSLDLGGHNEQFF. CDR3 nucleotide sequence: TGTGCCAGCAGCTTAGACCTGGGGGGGCACAATGAGCAGTTCTTC.